This T cell receptor beta chain was retrieved from a study of blood T cells in healthy people across ages. CDR1 is SNHLY, CDR2 FYNNEI, per germline. The CDR3 runs to 14 residues. Trimming took 9 bases from V and 5 from J; bases not matched to a gene: 13. Through a sample-barcoded 5' primer and a J-beta primer mix, a second PCR was run for about 6 to 11 cycles. One entry per CDR3 protein, called by TCRdb with MiXCR from the 5' RACE reads. The data contain approximately 2,000,000 distinct CDR3 sequences, about two fifths of them seen just once; the ten biggest clones take up roughly 23%. Sequenced sample: blood. The genes are TRBV2 and TRBJ2-7; 7 bases line up with TRBD2. The TCR comes from a human donor in good health. The CDR3 spells CARGKETSRHEQYF. In DNA, the CDR3 is TGTGCCAGGGGGAAGGAGACTAGCCGGCACGAGCAGTACTTC.